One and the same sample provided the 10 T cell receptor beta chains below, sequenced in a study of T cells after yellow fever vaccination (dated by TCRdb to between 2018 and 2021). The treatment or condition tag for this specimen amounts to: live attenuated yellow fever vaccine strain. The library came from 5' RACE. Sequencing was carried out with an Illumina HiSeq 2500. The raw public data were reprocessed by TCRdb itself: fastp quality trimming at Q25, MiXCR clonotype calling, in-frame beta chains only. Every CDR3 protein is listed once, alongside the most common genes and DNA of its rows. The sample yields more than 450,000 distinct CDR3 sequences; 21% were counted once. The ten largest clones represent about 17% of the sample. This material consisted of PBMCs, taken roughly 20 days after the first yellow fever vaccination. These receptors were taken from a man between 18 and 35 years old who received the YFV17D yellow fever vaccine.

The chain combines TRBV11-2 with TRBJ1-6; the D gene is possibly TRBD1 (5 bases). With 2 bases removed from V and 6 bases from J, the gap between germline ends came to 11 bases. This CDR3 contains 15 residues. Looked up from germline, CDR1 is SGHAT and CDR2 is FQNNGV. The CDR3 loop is CASSLQQAGNSPLHF. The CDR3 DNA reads TGTGCCAGCAGCTTACAACAGGCGGGTAATTCACCCCTCCACTTT.

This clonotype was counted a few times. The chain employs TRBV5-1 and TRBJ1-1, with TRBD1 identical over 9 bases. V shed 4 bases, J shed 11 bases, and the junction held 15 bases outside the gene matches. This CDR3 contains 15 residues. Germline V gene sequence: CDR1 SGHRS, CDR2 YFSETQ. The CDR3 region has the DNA TGCGCCAGCAGCATACTACAGGGGGCGGAGGGGGCGGCTTTCTTT. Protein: CASSILQGAEGAAFF.

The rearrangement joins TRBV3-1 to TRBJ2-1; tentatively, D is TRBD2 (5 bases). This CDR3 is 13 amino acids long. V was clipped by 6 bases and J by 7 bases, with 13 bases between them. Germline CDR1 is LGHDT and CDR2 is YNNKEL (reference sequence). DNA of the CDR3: TGTGCCAGCAGACTAGGGTTTTGGAATGAGCAGTTCTTC. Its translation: CASRLGFWNEQFF.

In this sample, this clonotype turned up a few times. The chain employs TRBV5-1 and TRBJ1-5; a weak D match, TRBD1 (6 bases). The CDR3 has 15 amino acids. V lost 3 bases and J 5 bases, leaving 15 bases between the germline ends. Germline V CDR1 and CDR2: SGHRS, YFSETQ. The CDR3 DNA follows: TGCGCCAGCAGCTGGGGCCCACAGGGTGATCAGCCCCAGCATTTT. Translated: CASSWGPQGDQPQHF.

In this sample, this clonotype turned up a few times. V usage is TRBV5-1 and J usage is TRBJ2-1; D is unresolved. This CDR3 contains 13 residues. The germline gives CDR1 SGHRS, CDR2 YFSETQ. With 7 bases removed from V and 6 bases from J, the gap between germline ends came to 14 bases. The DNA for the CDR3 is TGCGCCAGCCAGCCCGCGGCTGTCAATGAGCAGTTCTTC. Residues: CASQPAAVNEQFF.

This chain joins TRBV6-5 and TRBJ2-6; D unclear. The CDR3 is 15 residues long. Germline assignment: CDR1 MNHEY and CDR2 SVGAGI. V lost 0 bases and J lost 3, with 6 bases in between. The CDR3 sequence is CASSYSRSGANVLTF. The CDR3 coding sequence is TGTGCCAGCAGTTACTCGCGGAGTGGGGCCAACGTCCTGACTTTC.

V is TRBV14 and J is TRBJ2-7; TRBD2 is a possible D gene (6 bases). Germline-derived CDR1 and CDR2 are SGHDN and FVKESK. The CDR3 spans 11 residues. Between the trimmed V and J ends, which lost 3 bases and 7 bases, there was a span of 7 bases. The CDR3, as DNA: TGTGCCAGCAGCCAGGGGGGTGAGCAGTACTTC. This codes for CASSQGGEQYF.

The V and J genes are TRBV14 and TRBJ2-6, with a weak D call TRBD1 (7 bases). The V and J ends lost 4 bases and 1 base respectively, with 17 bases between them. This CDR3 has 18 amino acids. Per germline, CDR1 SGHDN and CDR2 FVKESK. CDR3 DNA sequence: TGTGCCAGCAGCCCTACTGAGGGGGCGGGGTCTGGGGCCAACGTCCTGACTTTC. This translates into CASSPTEGAGSGANVLTF.

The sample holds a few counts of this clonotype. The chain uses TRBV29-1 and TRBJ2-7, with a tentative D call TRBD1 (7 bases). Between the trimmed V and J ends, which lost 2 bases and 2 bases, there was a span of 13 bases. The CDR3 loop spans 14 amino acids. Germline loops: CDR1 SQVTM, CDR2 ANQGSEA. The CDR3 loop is CSVERGDRAYEQYF. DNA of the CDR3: TGCAGCGTTGAAAGGGGGGACAGAGCCTACGAGCAGTACTTC.

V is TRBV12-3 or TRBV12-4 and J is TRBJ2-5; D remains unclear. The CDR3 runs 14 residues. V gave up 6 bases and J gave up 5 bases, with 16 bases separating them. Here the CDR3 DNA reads TGTGCCAGCAGCGGAGTAGGTATTGAGGAGACCCAGTACTTC. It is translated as CASSGVGIEETQYF.